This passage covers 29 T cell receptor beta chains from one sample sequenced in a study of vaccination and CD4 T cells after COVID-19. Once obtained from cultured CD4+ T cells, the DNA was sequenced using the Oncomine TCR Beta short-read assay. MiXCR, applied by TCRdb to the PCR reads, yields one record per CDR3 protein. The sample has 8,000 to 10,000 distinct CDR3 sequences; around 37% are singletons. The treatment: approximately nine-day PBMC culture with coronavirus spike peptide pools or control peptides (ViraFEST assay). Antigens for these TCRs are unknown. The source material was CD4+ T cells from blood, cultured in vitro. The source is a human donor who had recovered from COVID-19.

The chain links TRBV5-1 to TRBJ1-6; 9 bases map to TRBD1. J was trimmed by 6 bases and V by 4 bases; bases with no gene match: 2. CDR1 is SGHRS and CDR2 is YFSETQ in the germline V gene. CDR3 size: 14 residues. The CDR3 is CASSVDRGNSPLHF. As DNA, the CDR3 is TGCGCCAGCAGCGTGGACAGGGGTAATTCACCCCTCCACTTT.

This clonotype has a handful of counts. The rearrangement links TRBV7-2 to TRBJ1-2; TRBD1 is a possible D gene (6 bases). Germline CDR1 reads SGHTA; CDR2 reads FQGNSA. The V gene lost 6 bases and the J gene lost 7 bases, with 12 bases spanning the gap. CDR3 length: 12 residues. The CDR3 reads CASSLDSGGYTF. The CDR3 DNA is TGTGCCAGCAGTTTGGACAGTGGTGGCTACACCTTC.

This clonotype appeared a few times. DNA of the CDR3: TGCAGTGCTAGCTTCCGACTAGCGGGGGGGCCAGGAGATACGCAGTATTTT. This sequence encodes CSASFRLAGGPGDTQYF. V usage is TRBV20-1 and J usage is TRBJ2-3, with TRBD2 identical over 14 bases. The ends lost 3 bases at V and 5 bases at J; junction bases unmatched: 10. CDR3 length: 17 amino acids. Looked up from germline, CDR1 is DFQATT and CDR2 is SNEGSKA (reference sequence).

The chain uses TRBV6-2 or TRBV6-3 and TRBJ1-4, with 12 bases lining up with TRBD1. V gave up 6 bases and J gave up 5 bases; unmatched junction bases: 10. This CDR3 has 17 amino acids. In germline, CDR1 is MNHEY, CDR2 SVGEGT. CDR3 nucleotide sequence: TGTGCCAGCAGGCCCGGGACAGGGGGCTTTGGAAATGAAAAACTGTTTTTT. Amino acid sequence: CASRPGTGGFGNEKLFF.

The CDR3 spells CASSEGGGTYNEQFF. CDR3 coding DNA: TGTGCCAGCAGTGAAGGCGGGGGAACCTACAATGAGCAGTTCTTC. The J gene is TRBJ2-1, the V gene TRBV2; 7 positions match TRBD2. In germline, CDR1 is SNHLY, CDR2 FYNNEI. J was trimmed by 2 bases and V by 1 base; bases with no gene match: 2. The CDR3 loop spans 15 amino acids.

CDR3 sequence reads: CASSPEGLGAFF. The CDR3 bases are TGTGCCAGCAGCCCCGAGGGGTTGGGGGCTTTCTTT. This sequence joins TRBV5-4 and TRBJ1-1; D perhaps matches TRBD1 (5 bases). Germline V gene lookup returns CDR1 SGHNT and CDR2 YYREEE (reference sequence). Between the trimmed V and J ends, which lost 4 bases and 11 bases, there was a span of 15 bases. This CDR3 has 12 residues.

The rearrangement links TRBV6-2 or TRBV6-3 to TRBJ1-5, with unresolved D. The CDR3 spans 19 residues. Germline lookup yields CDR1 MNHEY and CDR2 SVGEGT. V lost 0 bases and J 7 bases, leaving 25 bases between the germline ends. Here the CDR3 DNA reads TGTGCCAGCAGTTACTCGAGTAGAGCCCGCCATGGTATCGCGCAGCCCCAGCATTTT. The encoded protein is CASSYSSRARHGIAQPQHF.

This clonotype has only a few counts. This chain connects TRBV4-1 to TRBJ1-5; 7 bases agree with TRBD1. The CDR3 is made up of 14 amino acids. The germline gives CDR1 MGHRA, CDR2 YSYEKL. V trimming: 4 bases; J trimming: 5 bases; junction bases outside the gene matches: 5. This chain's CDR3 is CASSLTGVDQPQHF. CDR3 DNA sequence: TGCGCCAGCAGCCTAACAGGGGTTGATCAGCCCCAGCATTTT.

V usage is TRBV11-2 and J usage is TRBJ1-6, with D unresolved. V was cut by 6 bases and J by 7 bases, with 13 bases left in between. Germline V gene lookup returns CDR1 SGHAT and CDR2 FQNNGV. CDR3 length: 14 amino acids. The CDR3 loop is CASRRAFTNSPLHF. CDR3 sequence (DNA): TGTGCCAGCAGGAGGGCCTTCACAAATTCACCCCTCCACTTT.

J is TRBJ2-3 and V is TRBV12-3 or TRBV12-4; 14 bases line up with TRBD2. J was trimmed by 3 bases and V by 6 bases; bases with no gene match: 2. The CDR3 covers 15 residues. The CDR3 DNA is TGTGCCAGCAGGCGACTAGCGGGGGGGACAGATACGCAGTATTTT. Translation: CASRRLAGGTDTQYF.

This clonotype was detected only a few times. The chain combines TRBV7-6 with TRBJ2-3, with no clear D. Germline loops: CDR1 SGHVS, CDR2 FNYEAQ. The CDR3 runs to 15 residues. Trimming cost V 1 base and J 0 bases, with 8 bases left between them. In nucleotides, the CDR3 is TGTGCCAGCAGCTTAGGGGTTGTAAGCACAGATACGCAGTATTTT. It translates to CASSLGVVSTDTQYF.

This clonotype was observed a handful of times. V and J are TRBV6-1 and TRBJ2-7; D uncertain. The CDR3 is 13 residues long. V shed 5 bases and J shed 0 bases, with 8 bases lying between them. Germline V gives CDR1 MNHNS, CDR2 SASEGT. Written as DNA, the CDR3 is TGTGCCAGCAGTAGGGCGAGCTCCTACGAGCAGTACTTC. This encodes CASSRASSYEQYF.

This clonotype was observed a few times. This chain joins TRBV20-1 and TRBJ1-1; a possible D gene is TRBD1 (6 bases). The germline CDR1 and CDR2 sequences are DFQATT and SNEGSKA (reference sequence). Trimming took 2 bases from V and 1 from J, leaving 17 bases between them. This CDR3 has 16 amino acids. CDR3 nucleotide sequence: TGCAGTGCTAGACCCTTCGGGGGGCCCGAGAACACTGAAGCTTTCTTT. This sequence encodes CSARPFGGPENTEAFF.

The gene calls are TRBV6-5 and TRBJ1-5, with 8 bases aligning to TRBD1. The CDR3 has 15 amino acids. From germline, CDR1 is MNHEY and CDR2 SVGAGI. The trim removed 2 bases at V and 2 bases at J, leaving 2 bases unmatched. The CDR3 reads CASSYDRGGNQPQHF. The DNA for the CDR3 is TGTGCCAGCAGTTACGACAGGGGTGGCAATCAGCCCCAGCATTTT.

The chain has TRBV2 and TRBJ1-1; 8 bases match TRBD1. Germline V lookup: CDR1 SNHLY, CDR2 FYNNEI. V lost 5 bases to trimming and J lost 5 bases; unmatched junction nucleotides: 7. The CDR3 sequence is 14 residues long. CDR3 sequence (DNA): TGTGCCAGCAGTATTGGACAGGGTGAAACTGAAGCTTTCTTT. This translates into CASSIGQGETEAFF.

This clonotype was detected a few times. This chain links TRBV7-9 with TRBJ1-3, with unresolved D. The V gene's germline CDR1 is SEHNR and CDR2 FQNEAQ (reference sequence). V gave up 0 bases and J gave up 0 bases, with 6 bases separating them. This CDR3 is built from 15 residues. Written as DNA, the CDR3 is TGTGCCAGCAGCTTAGCTGGTGGCTCTGGAAACACCATATATTTT. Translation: CASSLAGGSGNTIYF.

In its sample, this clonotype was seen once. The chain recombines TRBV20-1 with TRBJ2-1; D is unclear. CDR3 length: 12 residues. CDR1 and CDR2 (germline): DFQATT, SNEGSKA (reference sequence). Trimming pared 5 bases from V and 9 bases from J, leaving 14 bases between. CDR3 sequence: CSAARRPGEQFF. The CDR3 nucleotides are TGCAGTGCTGCCCGGCGACCGGGTGAGCAGTTCTTC.

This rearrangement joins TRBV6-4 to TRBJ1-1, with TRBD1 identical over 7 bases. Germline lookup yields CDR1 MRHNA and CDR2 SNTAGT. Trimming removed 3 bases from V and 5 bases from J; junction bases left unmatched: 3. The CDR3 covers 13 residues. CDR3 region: CASSETGQTEAFF. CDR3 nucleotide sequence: TGTGCCAGCAGTGAGACAGGGCAAACTGAAGCTTTCTTT.

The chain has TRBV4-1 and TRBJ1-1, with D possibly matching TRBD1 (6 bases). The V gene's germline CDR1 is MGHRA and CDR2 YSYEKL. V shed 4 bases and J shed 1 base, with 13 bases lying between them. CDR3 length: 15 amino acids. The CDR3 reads CASSPDGQRNTEAFF. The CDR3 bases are TGCGCCAGCAGCCCTGACGGACAGAGGAACACTGAAGCTTTCTTT.

The CDR3 reads CASSKALWAAYEQYF. The CDR3 DNA reads as TGTGCCAGCAGCAAAGCGCTTTGGGCTGCCTACGAGCAGTACTTC. This chain connects TRBV21-1 to TRBJ2-7. TRBV21-1 is a known pseudogene. The CDR3 totals 15 residues.

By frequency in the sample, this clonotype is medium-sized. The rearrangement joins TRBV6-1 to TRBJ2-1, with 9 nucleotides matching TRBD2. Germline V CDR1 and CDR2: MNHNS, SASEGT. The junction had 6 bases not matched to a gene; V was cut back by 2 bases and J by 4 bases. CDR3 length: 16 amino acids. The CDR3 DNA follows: TGTGCCAGCAGTGAATCGGCGGGGGGGCTATACAATGAGCAGTTCTTC. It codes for CASSESAGGLYNEQFF.

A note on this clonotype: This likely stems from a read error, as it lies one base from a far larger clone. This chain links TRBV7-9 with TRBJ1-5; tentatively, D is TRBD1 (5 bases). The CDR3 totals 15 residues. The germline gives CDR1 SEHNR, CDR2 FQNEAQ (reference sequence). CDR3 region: CAGSRSTDPDQPQHF. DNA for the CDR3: TGTGCCGGCAGCCGTTCGACAGATCCCGATCAGCCCCAGCATTTT.

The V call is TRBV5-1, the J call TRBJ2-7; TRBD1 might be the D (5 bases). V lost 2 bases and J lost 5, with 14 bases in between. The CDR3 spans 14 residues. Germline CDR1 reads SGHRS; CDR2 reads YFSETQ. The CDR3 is CASSLQDVPHEQYF. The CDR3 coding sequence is TGCGCCAGCAGCTTACAGGATGTCCCCCACGAGCAGTACTTC.

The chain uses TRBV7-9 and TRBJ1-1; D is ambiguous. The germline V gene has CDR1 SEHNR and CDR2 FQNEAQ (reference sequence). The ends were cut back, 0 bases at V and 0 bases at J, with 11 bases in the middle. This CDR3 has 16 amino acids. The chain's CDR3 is CASSLAVVVLNTEAFF. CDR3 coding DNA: TGTGCCAGCAGCTTAGCTGTAGTTGTGCTGAACACTGAAGCTTTCTTT.

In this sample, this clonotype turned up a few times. The CDR3 reads CASSEGGKRTGGRGQFF. Written as DNA, the CDR3 is TGTGCCAGCAGTGAAGGCGGCAAACGGACAGGGGGCCGGGGGCAGTTCTTC. V is TRBV2 and J is TRBJ2-1; 11 bases are shared with TRBD1. CDR3 length: 17 amino acids. The V gene's germline CDR1 is SNHLY and CDR2 FYNNEI. V lost 1 base and J lost 12; bases outside the gene matches: 14.

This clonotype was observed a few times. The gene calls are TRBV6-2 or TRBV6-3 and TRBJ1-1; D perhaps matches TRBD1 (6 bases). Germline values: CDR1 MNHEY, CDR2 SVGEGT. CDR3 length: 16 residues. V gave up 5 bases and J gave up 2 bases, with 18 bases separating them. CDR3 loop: CASSPYGRGRNTEAFF. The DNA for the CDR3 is TGTGCCAGCAGTCCCTACGGCAGGGGAAGAAACACTGAAGCTTTCTTT.

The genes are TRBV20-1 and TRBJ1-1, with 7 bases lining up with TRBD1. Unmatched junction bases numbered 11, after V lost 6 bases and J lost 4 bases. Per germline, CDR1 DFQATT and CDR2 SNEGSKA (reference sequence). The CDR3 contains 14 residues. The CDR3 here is CSAPRGGTGTEAFF. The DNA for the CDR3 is TGCAGTGCCCCCCGAGGGGGCACAGGCACTGAAGCTTTCTTT.

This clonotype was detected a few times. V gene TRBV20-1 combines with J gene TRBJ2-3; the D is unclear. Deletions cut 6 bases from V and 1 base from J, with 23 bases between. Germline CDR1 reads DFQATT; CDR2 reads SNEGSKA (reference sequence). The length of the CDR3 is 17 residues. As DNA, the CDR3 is TGCAGTGCAGGGCCCATCATGGGGATCTGGGGCACAGATACGCAGTATTTT. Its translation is CSAGPIMGIWGTDTQYF.

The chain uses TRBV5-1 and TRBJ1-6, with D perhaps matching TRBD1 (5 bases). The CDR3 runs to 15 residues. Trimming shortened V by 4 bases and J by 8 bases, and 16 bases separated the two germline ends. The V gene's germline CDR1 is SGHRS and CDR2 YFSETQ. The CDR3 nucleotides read TGCGCCAGCAGCATCTCCGGGGCGGCCGATTCACCCCTCCACTTT. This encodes CASSISGAADSPLHF.